These 28 T cell receptor beta chains share one sample of origin, sequenced in a study of cytomegalovirus exposure and HLA in healthy donors (dated by TCRdb to 2017 to 2019). The library was obtained by the immunoSEQ multiplex PCR assay. For the multiplex PCR, a mixture combining 60 forward primers for TCR Vbeta segments and 13 reverse primers for TCR Jbeta segments was used. TCRdb stores this immuneACCESS table with in-frame sequences only. Part of the clones is absent; in the studies checked, under half of the shortfall reflects unresolved V genes, and no reason is known for the rest. This sample holds about 200,000 clones; around 77% were observed only once. The ten top clones hold 2.5% to 3.5% of the sample. Sequenced sample: PBMCs. The receptor set was obtained from a woman aged 25 to 39 in good health and CMV-seronegative.

This chain uses TRBV5-1 with TRBJ1-2; the D gene is possibly TRBD1 (6 bases). This CDR3 region has 15 residues. Trimming pared 5 bases from V and 4 bases from J, leaving 18 bases between. Per germline, CDR1 SGHRS and CDR2 YFSETQ. As DNA, the CDR3 is TGCGCCAGCAGGTTCTCCGGGGGGCCCGTCTATGGCTACACCTTC. Protein sequence: CASRFSGGPVYGYTF.

This clone was seen only a few times. This chain connects TRBV4-1 to TRBJ2-2; 11 bases match TRBD1. V gave up 4 bases and J gave up 3 bases; unmatched junction bases: 4. The CDR3 runs to 16 residues. Per germline, CDR1 MGHRA and CDR2 YSYEKL. Written as DNA, the CDR3 is TGCGCCAGCAGCCCAGGGACAGGGGGGTACACCGGGGAGCTGTTTTTT. It translates to CASSPGTGGYTGELFF.

V gene TRBV9 combines with J gene TRBJ1-1; no definite D call. CDR3 length: 12 amino acids. The V and J ends lost 0 bases and 11 bases respectively, with 11 bases between them. Germline CDR1 and CDR2: SGDLS and YYNGEE. CDR3 DNA: TGTGCCAGCAGCGTAGACGGGGAGAGGGCTTTCTTT. It specifies CASSVDGERAFF.

The chain uses TRBV19 and TRBJ1-2, with D hard to call. The CDR3 covers 13 residues. Trimming stripped 3 bases from V and 2 bases from J, with 7 bases between. The germline CDR1 and CDR2 sequences are LNHDA and SQIVND (reference sequence). The CDR3 here is CASSMSGNYGYTF. The CDR3 nucleotides are TGTGCCAGTAGTATGTCGGGGAACTATGGCTACACCTTC.

The V call is TRBV5-1, the J call TRBJ1-4, with no clear D. In germline, CDR1 is SGHRS, CDR2 YFSETQ. The CDR3 spans 14 residues. The V end lost 4 bases, the J end lost 0 bases, and 7 bases lay between the germline ends. Here the CDR3 DNA reads TGCGCCAGCAGCCAGACACCAACTAATGAAAAACTGTTTTTT. Encoded protein: CASSQTPTNEKLFF.

This chain links TRBV2 with TRBJ2-1; D is possibly TRBD2 (5 bases). Between the trimmed V and J ends, which lost 6 bases and 0 bases, there was a span of 12 bases. This CDR3 has 15 residues. Germline assignment: CDR1 SNHLY and CDR2 FYNNEI. The CDR3 loop reads CASRSRGSSYNEQFF. The CDR3 DNA follows: TGTGCCAGCAGGTCCCGTGGGAGCTCCTACAATGAGCAGTTCTTC. Combining the CDR3 with reference TRBV2 and TRBJ2-1 gives the whole variable domain EPEVTQTPSHQVTQMGQEVILRCVPISNHLYFYWYRQILGQKVEFLVSFYNNEISEKSEIFDDQFSVERPDGSNFTLKIRSTKLEDSAMYFCASRSRGSSYNEQFFGPGTRLTVL.

This clone has a handful of counts. The chain links TRBV7-8 to TRBJ1-6; 9 bases agree with TRBD1. J was trimmed by 9 bases and V by 5 bases; bases with no gene match: 5. The CDR3 length is 14 residues. Germline V gene sequence: CDR1 SGHVS, CDR2 FQNEAQ. The CDR3 DNA is TGTGCCAGCAGCCTACAGGGGGCTGGTTCACCCCTCCACTTT. It encodes CASSLQGAGSPLHF. Together with reference TRBV7-8 and TRBJ1-6, the CDR3 gives the full variable domain: GAGVSQSPRYKVAKRGQDVALRCDPISGHVSLFWYQQALGQGPEFLTYFQNEAQLDKSGLPSDRFFAERPEGSVSTLKIQRTQQEDSAVYLCASSLQGAGSPLHFGNGTRLTVT.

This clone was seen a handful of times. The J gene is TRBJ2-7, the V gene TRBV28, with TRBD1 matching 8 bases. There are 12 residues in the CDR3. Germline CDR1 MDHEN, CDR2 SYDVKM. The junction had 6 bases not matched to a gene; V was cut back by 5 bases and J by 9 bases. CDR3 sequence: CASSLGQGVQYF. The CDR3 nucleotides are TGTGCCAGCAGTCTTGGACAGGGAGTGCAGTACTTC.

This clone was recorded once. The chain couples TRBV21-1 to TRBJ1-3. TRBV21-1 is given as a pseudogene. This CDR3 region has 17 residues. The CDR3, as DNA: TGTGCCAGCAGCAAAGCTCCCGGACTGTCCTCTGGAAACACCATATATTTT. Its translation: CASSKAPGLSSGNTIYF.

The rearrangement uses TRBV27 and TRBJ2-6, with 7 bases matching TRBD2. This CDR3 is built from 18 residues. Germline CDR1 reads MNHEY; CDR2 reads SMNVEV (reference sequence). Trimming at V came to 5 bases and at J to 0 bases, leaving 10 bases not matched to a gene. In DNA, the CDR3 is TGTGCCAGCAGTCTTCTTAGCGGGTGGAGCTCTGGGGCCAACGTCCTGACTTTC. Translation gives CASSLLSGWSSGANVLTF.

The genes are TRBV30 and TRBJ1-3; D remains ambiguous. This CDR3 comprises 13 residues. The germline V gene has CDR1 GTSNPN and CDR2 SVGIG (reference sequence). V lost 3 bases to trimming and J lost 1 base, with 7 bases between them. The CDR3 here is CAWSYKSGNTIYF. CDR3 DNA sequence: TGTGCCTGGAGCTATAAATCTGGAAACACCATATATTTT.

The chain has TRBV27 and TRBJ2-2, with D maybe TRBD1 (6 bases). CDR3 length: 16 amino acids. Between the trimmed V and J ends, which lost 4 bases and 4 bases, there was a span of 16 bases. Germline-derived CDR1 and CDR2 are MNHEY and SMNVEV (reference sequence). CDR3 amino acids: CASSSSGTPATGELFF. In DNA, the CDR3 is TGTGCCAGCAGTTCATCCGGGACACCTGCCACCGGGGAGCTGTTTTTT.

The chain links TRBV29-1 to TRBJ2-7, with TRBD2 matching 7 bases. Germline CDR1 SQVTM, CDR2 ANQGSEA. The CDR3 runs to 16 residues. After removal of 4 bases from V and 3 bases from J, the junction contained 15 bases not matched to a gene. This chain's CDR3 is CSVAGGRGHRVYEQYF. The CDR3 nucleotides are TGCAGCGTTGCGGGCGGGAGAGGACATCGGGTCTACGAGCAGTACTTC.

This sequence joins TRBV5-4 and TRBJ1-2; TRBD1 matches 8 bases. Trimming cost V 0 bases and J 5 bases; bases outside gene matches: 0. This CDR3 contains 13 residues. The V gene's germline CDR1 is SGHNT and CDR2 YYREEE (reference sequence). The CDR3 sequence is CASSLGTGYGYTF. Written as DNA, the CDR3 is TGTGCCAGCAGCTTGGGGACAGGGTATGGCTACACCTTC.

The CDR3: CASSGGGPNQFF. The CDR3 nucleotides are TGTGCCAGCAGTGGGGGAGGGCCCAATCAGTTCTTC. This chain uses TRBV6-1 with TRBJ2-1, with TRBD2 identical over 7 bases. J gave up 13 bases and V 4 bases, and 7 bases lay outside the gene matches. Germline V gene sequence: CDR1 MNHNS, CDR2 SASEGT. The length of the CDR3 is 12 residues.

This chain connects TRBV5-6 to TRBJ1-1, with TRBD1 as a possible D gene (6 bases). There are 12 residues in the CDR3. The V and J ends lost 0 bases and 8 bases respectively, with 8 bases between them. Looked up from germline, CDR1 is SGHDT and CDR2 is YYEEEE. CDR3 in amino acids: CASSLDREEAFF. CDR3 DNA: TGTGCCAGCAGCTTGGACAGGGAGGAAGCTTTCTTT.

This clone was seen once. The V call is TRBV2, the J call TRBJ2-5; D is perhaps TRBD1 (6 bases). The CDR3 is made up of 14 amino acids. Germline V gene data show CDR1 as SNHLY and CDR2 as FYNNEI. Between the trimmed V and J ends, which lost 6 bases and 5 bases, there was a span of 16 bases. The CDR3 protein is CASRVSGAIETQYF. CDR3 nucleotides: TGTGCCAGCAGGGTTTCAGGGGCGATTGAGACCCAGTACTTC.

In its sample, this clone was seen once. The rearrangement joins TRBV9 to TRBJ2-7; 9 bases map to TRBD2. This CDR3 has 16 residues. Germline V gene lookup returns CDR1 SGDLS and CDR2 YYNGEE. After removal of 1 base from V and 5 bases from J, the junction contained 10 bases not matched to a gene. The CDR3 bases are TGTGCCAGCAGCGTAAATTCGGGGACTAGCTGGGACGAGCAGTACTTC. It specifies CASSVNSGTSWDEQYF.

This clone was detected only once. The chain links TRBV6-1 to TRBJ2-1; possibly TRBD1 for D (6 bases). Germline V CDR1 and CDR2: MNHNS, SASEGT. The CDR3 is made up of 14 amino acids. V was shortened by 5 bases and J by 1 base, with 9 bases between the two germline ends. The CDR3 spells CASSKDSSYNEQFF. The CDR3 DNA follows: TGTGCCAGCAGTAAGGACAGTTCCTACAATGAGCAGTTCTTC.

V and J are TRBV7-9 and TRBJ1-4, with 9 bases aligning to TRBD1. The length of the CDR3 is 15 residues. CDR1 is SEHNR, CDR2 FQNEAQ, per germline (reference sequence). Losses at the gene ends were 5 bases for V and 8 bases for J; bases not matched to a gene: 9. For the CDR3, the DNA is TGTGCCAGCAGCGCTAGGGGACAGGGAAGAGAAAAACTGTTTTTT. This gives the protein CASSARGQGREKLFF. Variable domain in full (rest from reference TRBV7-9 and TRBJ1-4): DTGVSQNPRHKITKRGQNVTFRCDPISEHNRLYWYRQTLGQGPEFLTYFQNEAQLEKSRLLSDRFSAERPKGSFSTLEIQRTEQGDSAMYLCASSARGQGREKLFFGSGTQLSVL.

This clone has a single count. The gene calls are TRBV12-5 and TRBJ1-1; D possibly corresponds to TRBD1 (6 bases). Germline V lookup: CDR1 LGHNT, CDR2 FRNRAP. V was trimmed by 4 bases and J by 3 bases, leaving 18 bases between them. The CDR3 is 16 residues long. CDR3 protein: CASGSHISTGDTEAFF. The CDR3 nucleotides are TGTGCTAGTGGTTCCCACATATCGACAGGAGACACTGAAGCTTTCTTT.

This clone has just one count. The chain links TRBV27 to TRBJ1-5; 7 nucleotides match TRBD1. Germline trimming cut 6 bases from V and 0 bases from J; bases unmatched to any gene: 8. Germline V gene lookup returns CDR1 MNHEY and CDR2 SMNVEV (reference sequence). CDR3 length: 16 amino acids. DNA for the CDR3: TGTGCCAGCAGCCCCTCCCAGGGGGATAGCAATCAGCCCCAGCATTTT. As protein: CASSPSQGDSNQPQHF.

The chain joins TRBV5-1 to TRBJ1-1; maybe TRBD1 (5 bases). In germline, CDR1 is SGHRS, CDR2 YFSETQ. With 1 base removed from V and 5 bases from J, the gap between germline ends came to 12 bases. This CDR3 is 14 amino acids long. Here the CDR3 DNA reads TGCGCCAGCAGCTTGCCCCACCGGACAACTGAAGCTTTCTTT. The encoded protein is CASSLPHRTTEAFF.

The rearrangement joins TRBV5-1 to TRBJ2-3; D perhaps matches TRBD2 (7 bases). The V end lost 2 bases, the J end lost 6 bases, and 22 bases lay between the germline ends. Germline lookup yields CDR1 SGHRS and CDR2 YFSETQ. The CDR3 is made up of 17 amino acids. The CDR3 sequence: CASSFGGRAGAYDTQYF. The CDR3, as DNA: TGCGCCAGCAGCTTTGGAGGCCGTGCGGGGGCCTACGATACGCAGTATTTT.

The V gene is TRBV9, the J gene TRBJ2-3; 8 positions match TRBD1. CDR3 size: 15 residues. The trim removed 3 bases at V and 5 bases at J, leaving 8 bases unmatched. Germline V gene data show CDR1 as SGDLS and CDR2 as YYNGEE. The CDR3 spells CASSERRTGRDTQYF. The CDR3 DNA reads TGTGCCAGCAGCGAGCGGAGGACAGGGAGAGATACGCAGTATTTT.

The chain is built from TRBV5-1 and TRBJ2-3; 16 bases match TRBD2. Germline CDR1 and CDR2: SGHRS and YFSETQ. The ends lost 3 bases at V and 4 bases at J; junction bases unmatched: 14. This CDR3 has 20 residues. DNA of the CDR3: TGCGCCAGCAGCTGGGAACCGGGACTAGCGGGAGGGCGGCCCCCAGATACGCAGTATTTT. This gives the protein CASSWEPGLAGGRPPDTQYF. The complete variable domain, with remaining parts taken from reference TRBV5-1 and TRBJ2-3, reads KAGVTQTPRYLIKTRGQQVTLSCSPISGHRSVSWYQQTPGQGLQFLFEYFSETQRNKGNFPGRFSGRQFSNSRSEMNVSTLELGDSALYLCASSWEPGLAGGRPPDTQYFGPGTRLTVL.

This chain connects TRBV6-1 to TRBJ2-7; 8 nucleotides match TRBD1. The CDR3 runs to 15 residues. Looked up from germline, CDR1 is MNHNS and CDR2 is SASEGT. The ends lost 5 bases at V and 0 bases at J; junction bases unmatched: 6. DNA of the CDR3: TGTGCCAGCAGTTGGGACAGGACAAGCTCCTACGAGCAGTACTTC. The encoded protein is CASSWDRTSSYEQYF.

V gene TRBV7-9 combines with J gene TRBJ2-7; the match to TRBD2 covers 7 bases. Germline V gene data show CDR1 as SEHNR and CDR2 as FQNEAQ (reference sequence). J lost 4 bases, V lost 1 base, and 7 bases had no gene match. The CDR3 runs to 15 residues. CDR3 coding DNA: TGTGCCAGCAGCTTAGGGGGGGGAATTGGGTACGAGCAGTACTTC. It yields the protein CASSLGGGIGYEQYF.